This TCR beta chain was profiled in a study of a mutant IDH1 vaccine in newly diagnosed glioma. Study-wide background: Earlier care involved radiotherapy, temozolomide, or both, and the majority received both.

V was pared by 3 bases and J by 6 bases, with 14 bases between. CDR1 and CDR2 from the germline V gene are SGHRS and YFSETQ. There are 14 residues in the CDR3. Time point described: week 11, during vaccination. Topical imiquimod accompanied each vaccine dose, which consisted of 300 ug of mutant IDH1 20-mer peptide. About this clone itself: Its target is not known.

Data came from immunoSEQ multiplex PCR; TCRdb stores just in-frame clones and leaves some out. The sample includes about 110,000 clones, under 90% of them seen just once. The sequencing here drew on PBMCs, taken from a glioma patient whose treatment included an IDH1 peptide vaccine. The chain couples TRBV5-1 to TRBJ2-3, with D perhaps TRBD2 (6 bases). The receptor was isolated from a woman aged 45-65 years with glioma. In DNA, the CDR3 is TGCGCCAGCAGCTCCGGGGAGCGGGCGGATACGCAGTATTTT. Translating it yields CASSSGERADTQYF.